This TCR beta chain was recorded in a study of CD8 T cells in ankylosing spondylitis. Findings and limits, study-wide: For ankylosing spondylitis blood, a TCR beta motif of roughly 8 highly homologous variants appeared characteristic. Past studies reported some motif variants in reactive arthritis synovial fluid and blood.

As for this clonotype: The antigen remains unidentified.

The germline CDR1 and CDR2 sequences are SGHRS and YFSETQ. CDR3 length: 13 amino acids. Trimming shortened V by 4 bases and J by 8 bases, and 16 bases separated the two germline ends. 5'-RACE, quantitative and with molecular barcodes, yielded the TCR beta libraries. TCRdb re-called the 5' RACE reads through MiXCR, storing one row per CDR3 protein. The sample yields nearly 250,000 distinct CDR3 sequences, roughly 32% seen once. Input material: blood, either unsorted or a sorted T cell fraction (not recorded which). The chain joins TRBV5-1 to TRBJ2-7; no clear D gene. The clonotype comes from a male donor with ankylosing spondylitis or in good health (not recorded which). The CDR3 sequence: CASSEIYESKQYF. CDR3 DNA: TGCGCCAGCAGCGAGATCTACGAATCGAAGCAGTACTTC.